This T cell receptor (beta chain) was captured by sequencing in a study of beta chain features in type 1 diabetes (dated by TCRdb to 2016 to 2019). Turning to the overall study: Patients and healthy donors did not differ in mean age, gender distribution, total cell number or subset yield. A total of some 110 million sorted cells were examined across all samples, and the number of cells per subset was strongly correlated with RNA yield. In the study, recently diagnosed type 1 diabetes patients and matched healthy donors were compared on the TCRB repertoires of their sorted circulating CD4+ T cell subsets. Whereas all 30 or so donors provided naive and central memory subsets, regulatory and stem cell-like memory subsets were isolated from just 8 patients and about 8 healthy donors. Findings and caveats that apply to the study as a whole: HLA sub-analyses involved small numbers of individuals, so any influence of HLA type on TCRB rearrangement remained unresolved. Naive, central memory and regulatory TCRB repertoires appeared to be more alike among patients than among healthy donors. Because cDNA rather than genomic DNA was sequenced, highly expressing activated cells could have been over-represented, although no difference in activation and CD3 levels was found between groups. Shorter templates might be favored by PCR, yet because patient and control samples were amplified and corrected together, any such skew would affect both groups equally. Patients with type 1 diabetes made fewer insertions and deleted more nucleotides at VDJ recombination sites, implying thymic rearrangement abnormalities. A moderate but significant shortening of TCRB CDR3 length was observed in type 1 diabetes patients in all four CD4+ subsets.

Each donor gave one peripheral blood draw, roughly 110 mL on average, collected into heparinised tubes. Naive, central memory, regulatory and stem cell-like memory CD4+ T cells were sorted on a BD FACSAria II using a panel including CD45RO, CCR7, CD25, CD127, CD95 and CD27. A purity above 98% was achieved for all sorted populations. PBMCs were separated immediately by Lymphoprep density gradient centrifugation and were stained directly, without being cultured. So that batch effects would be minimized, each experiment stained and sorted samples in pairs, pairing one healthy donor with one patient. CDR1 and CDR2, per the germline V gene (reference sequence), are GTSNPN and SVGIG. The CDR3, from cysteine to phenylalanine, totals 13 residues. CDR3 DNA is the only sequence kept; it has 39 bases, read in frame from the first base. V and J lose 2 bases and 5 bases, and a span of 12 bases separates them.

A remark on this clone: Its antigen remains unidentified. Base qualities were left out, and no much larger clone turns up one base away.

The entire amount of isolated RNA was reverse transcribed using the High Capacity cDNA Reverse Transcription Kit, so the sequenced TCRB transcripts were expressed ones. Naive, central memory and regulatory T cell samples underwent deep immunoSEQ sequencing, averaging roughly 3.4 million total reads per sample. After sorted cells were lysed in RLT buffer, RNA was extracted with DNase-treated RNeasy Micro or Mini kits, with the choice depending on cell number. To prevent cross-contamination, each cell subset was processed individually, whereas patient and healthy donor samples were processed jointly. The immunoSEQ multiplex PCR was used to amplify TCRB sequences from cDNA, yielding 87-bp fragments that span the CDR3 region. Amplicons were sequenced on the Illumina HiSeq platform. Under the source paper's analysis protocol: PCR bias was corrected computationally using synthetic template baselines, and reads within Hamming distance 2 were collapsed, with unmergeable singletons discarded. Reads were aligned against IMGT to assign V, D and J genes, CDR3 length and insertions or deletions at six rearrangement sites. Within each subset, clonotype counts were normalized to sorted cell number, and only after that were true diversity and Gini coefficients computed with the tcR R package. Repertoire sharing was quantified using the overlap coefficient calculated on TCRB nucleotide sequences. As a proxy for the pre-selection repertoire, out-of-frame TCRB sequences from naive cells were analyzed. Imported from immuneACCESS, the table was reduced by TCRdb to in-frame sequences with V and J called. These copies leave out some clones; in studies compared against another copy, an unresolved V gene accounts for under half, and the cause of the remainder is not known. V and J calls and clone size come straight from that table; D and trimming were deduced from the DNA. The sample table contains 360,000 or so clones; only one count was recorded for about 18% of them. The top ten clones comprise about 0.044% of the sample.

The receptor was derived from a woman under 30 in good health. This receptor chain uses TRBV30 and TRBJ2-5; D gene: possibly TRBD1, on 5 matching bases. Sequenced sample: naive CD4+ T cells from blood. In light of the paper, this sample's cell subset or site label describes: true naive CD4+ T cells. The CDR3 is CAWSNRLLETQYF. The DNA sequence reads TGTGCCTGGAGTAACAGGCTGCTTGAGACCCAGTACTTC. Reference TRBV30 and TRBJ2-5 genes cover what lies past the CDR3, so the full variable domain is SQTIHQWPATLVQPVGSPLSLECTVEGTSNPNLYWYRQAAGRGLQLLFYSVGIGQISSEVPQNLSASRPQDRQFILSSKKLLLSDSGFYLCAWSNRLLETQYFGPGTRLLVL.